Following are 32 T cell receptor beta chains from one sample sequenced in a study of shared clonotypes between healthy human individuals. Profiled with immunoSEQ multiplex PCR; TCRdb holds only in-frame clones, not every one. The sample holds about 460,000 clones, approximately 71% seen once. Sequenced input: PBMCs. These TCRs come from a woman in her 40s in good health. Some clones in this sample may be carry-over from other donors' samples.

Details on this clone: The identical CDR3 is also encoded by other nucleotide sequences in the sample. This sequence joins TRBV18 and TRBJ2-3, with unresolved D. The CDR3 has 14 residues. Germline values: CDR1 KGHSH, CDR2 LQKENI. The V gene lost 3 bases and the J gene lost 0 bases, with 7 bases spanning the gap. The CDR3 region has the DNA TGTGCCAGCTCACCCTCCGGGAGCACAGATACGCAGTATTTT. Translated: CASSPSGSTDTQYF.

DNA of the CDR3: TGTGCCAGCAGTTCCACCGTCGGACCTAACTATGGCTACACCTTC. Encoded protein: CASSSTVGPNYGYTF. The chain has TRBV28 and TRBJ1-2; D is unclear. The V and J ends lost 4 bases and 0 bases respectively, with 12 bases between them. This CDR3 region has 15 residues. Germline-derived CDR1 and CDR2 are MDHEN and SYDVKM.

CDR3 sequence: CASSLLRGNYGYTF. For the CDR3, the DNA is TGTGCCAGCAGTTTATTACGGGGGAACTATGGCTACACCTTC. The chain combines TRBV28 with TRBJ1-2; possibly TRBD1 for D (5 bases). The CDR3 is 14 amino acids. V was shortened by 1 base and J by 2 bases, with 8 bases between the two germline ends. Germline loops: CDR1 MDHEN, CDR2 SYDVKM.

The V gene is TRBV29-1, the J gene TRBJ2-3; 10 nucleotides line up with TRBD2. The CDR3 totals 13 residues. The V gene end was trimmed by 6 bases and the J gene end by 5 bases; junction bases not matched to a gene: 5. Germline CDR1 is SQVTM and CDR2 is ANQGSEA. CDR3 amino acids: CSVLAGVLDTQYF. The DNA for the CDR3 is TGCAGCGTGCTAGCGGGAGTGTTAGATACGCAGTATTTT.

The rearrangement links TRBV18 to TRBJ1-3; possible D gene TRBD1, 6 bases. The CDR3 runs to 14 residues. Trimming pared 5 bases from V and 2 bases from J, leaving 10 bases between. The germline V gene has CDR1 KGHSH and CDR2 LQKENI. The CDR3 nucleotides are TGTGCCAGCTCAGTAACAGGGACTGGAAACACCATATATTTT. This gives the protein CASSVTGTGNTIYF.

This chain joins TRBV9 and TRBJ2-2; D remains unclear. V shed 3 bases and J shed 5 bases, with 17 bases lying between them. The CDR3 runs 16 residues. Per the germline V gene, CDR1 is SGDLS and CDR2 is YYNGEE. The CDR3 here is CASSAVRGPGTGELFF. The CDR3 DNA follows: TGTGCCAGCAGCGCTGTTCGAGGACCTGGGACCGGGGAGCTGTTTTTT. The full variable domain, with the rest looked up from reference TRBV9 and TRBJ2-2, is DSGVTQTPKHLITATGQRVTLRCSPRSGDLSVYWYQQSLDQGLQFLIQYYNGEERAKGNILERFSAQQFPDLHSELNLSSLELGDSALYFCASSAVRGPGTGELFFGEGSRLTVL.

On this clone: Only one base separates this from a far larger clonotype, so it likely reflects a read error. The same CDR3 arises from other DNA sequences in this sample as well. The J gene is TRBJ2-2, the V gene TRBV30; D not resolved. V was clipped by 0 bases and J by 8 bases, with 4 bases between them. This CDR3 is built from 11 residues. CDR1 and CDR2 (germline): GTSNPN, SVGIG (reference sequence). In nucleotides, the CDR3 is TGTGCCTGGAGTGTAGGTGGGGAGCTGTTTTTT. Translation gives CAWSVGGELFF.

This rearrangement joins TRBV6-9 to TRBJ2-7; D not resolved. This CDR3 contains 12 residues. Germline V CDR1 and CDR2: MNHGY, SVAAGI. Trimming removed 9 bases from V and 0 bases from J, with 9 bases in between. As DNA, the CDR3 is TGTGCCAGTGCACAGAGCTCCTACGAGCAGTACTTC. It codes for CASAQSSYEQYF.

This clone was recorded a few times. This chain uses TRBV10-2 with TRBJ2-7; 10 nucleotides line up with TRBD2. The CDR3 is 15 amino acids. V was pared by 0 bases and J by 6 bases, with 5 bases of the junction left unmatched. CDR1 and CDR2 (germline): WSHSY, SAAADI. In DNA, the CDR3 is TGCGCCAGCAGTGAGTCGGCTAGCGGGAGTGGCGAGCAGTACTTC. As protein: CASSESASGSGEQYF.

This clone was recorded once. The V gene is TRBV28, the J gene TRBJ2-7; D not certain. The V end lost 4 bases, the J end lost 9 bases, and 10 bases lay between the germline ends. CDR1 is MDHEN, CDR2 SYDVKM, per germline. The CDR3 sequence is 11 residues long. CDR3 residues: CASSSRSVQYF. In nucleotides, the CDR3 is TGTGCCAGCAGTTCCCGCAGCGTGCAGTACTTC. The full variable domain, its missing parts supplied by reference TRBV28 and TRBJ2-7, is DVKVTQSSRYLVKRTGEKVFLECVQDMDHENMFWYRQDPGLGLRLIYFSYDVKMKEKGDIPEGYSVSREKKERFSLILESASTNQTSMYLCASSSRSVQYFGPGTRLTVT.

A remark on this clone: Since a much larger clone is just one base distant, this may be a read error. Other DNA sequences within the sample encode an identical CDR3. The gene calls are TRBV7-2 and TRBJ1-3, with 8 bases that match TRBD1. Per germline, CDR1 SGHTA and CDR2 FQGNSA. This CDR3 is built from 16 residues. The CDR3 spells CASSPRTGSEGNTIYF. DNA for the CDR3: TGTGCCAGCAGCCCCCGGACAGGGAGCGAGGGAAACACCATATACTTT. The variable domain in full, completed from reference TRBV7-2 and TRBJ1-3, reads GAGVSQSPSNKVTEKGKDVELRCDPISGHTALYWYRQSLGQGLEFLIYFQGNSAPDKSGLPSDRFSAERTGGSVSTLTIQRTQQEDSAVYLCASSPRTGSEGNTIYFGEGSWLTVV.

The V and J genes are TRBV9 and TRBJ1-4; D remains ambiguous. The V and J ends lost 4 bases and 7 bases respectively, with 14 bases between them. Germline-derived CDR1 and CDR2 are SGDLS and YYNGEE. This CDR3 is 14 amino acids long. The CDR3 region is CASSRQSEGEKLFF. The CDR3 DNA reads TGTGCCAGCAGCCGTCAGTCTGAGGGTGAAAAACTGTTTTTT.

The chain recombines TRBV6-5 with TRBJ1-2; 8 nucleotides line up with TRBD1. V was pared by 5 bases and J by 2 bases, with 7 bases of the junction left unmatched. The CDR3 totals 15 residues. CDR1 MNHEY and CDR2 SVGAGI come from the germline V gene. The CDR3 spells CASSAGQGGNYGYTF. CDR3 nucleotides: TGTGCCAGCAGTGCCGGACAGGGAGGCAACTATGGCTACACCTTC.

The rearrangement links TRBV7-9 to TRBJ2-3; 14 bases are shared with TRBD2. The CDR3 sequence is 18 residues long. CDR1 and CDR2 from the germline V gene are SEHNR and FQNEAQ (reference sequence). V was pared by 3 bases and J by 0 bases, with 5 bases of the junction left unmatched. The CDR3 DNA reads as TGTGCCAGCAGCTTTACGACTAGCGGGAGGGCTAGCACAGATACGCAGTATTTT. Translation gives CASSFTTSGRASTDTQYF.

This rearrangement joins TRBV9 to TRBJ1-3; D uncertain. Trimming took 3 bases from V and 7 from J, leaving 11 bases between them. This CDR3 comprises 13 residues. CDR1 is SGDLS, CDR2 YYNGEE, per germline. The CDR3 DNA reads TGTGCCAGCAGCGACGGGTCAGCGAACACCATATATTTT. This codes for CASSDGSANTIYF.

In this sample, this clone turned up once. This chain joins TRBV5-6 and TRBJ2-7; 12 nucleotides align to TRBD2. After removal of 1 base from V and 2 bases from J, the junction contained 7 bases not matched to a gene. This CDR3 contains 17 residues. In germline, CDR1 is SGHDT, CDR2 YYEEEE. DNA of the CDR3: TGTGCCAGCAGCTTGTTCCTAGCGGGAGGGGCCGCCTACGAGCAGTACTTC. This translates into CASSLFLAGGAAYEQYF.

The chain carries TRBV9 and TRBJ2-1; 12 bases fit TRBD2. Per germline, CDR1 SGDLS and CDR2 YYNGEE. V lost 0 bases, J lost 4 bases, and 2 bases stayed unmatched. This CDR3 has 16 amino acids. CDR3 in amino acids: CASSVGTSGKYNEQFF. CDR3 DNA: TGTGCCAGCAGCGTAGGGACTAGCGGGAAATACAATGAGCAGTTCTTC.

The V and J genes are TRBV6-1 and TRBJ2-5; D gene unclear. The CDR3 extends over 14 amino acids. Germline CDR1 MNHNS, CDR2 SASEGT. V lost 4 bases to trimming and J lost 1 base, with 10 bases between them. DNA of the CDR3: TGTGCCAGCAGTGCGCAGACGACCCAAGAGACCCAGTACTTC. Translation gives CASSAQTTQETQYF.

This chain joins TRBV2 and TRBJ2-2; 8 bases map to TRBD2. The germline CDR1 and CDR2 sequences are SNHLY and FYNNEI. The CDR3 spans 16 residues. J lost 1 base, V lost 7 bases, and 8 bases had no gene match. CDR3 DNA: TGTGCCAGCAACAAAGGGCTAGCGGGGAACACCGGGGAGCTGTTTTTT. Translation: CASNKGLAGNTGELFF.

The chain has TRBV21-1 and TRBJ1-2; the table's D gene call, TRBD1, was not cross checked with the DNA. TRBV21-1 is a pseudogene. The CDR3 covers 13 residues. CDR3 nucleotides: TGTGCCAGCAGCTCCCGACAGGGCCAAGGCTACACCTTC. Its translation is CASSSRQGQGYTF.

The CDR3 DNA sequence: TGTGCCAGCAGCCCGGGGGGGGAGAGCACAGATACGCAGTATTTT. Protein sequence: CASSPGGESTDTQYF. The gene calls are TRBV7-2 and TRBJ2-3; 8 nucleotides line up with TRBD2. Germline values: CDR1 SGHTA, CDR2 FQGNSA. The V gene end was trimmed by 5 bases and the J gene end by 0 bases; junction bases not matched to a gene: 4. CDR3 length: 15 amino acids. Based on the CDR3 plus reference TRBV7-2 and TRBJ2-3, the full variable domain is GAGVSQSPSNKVTEKGKDVELRCDPISGHTALYWYRQSLGQGLEFLIYFQGNSAPDKSGLPSDRFSAERTGGSVSTLTIQRTQQEDSAVYLCASSPGGESTDTQYFGPGTRLTVL.

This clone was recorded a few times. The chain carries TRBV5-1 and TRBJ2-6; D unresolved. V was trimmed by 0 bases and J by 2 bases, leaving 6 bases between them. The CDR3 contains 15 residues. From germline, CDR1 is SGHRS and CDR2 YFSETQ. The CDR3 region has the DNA TGCGCCAGCAGCTTGGCCGGAACTGGGGCCAACGTCCTGACTTTC. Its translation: CASSLAGTGANVLTF.

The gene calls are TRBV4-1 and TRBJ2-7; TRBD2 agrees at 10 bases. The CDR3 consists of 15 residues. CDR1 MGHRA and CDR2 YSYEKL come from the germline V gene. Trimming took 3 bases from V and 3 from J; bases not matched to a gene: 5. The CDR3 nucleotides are TGCGCCAGCAGCCAGGAAGCGGGAGGGGACTACGAGCAGTACTTC. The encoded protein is CASSQEAGGDYEQYF.

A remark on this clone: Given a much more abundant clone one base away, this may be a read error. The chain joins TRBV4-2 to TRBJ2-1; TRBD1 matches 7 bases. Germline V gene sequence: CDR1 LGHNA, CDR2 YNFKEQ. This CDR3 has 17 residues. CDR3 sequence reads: CASSQDRDSLSYNEQLF. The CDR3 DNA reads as TGTGCCAGCAGCCAAGACCGGGACAGCCTCTCCTACAATGAGCAGCTCTTC.

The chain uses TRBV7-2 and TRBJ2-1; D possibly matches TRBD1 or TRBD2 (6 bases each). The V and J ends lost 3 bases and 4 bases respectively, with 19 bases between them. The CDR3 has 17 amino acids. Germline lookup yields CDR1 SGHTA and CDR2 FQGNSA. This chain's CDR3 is CASSLREGGSWYNEQFF. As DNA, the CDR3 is TGTGCCAGCAGCTTGAGGGAAGGGGGGAGCTGGTACAATGAGCAGTTCTTC.

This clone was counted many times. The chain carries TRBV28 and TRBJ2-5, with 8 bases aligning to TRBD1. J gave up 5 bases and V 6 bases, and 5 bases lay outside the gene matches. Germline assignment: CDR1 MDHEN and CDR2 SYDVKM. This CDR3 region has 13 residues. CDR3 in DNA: TGTGCCAGCAGGAGACAGGGGTGGGAGACCCAGTACTTC. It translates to CASRRQGWETQYF. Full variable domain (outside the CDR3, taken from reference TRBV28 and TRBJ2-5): DVKVTQSSRYLVKRTGEKVFLECVQDMDHENMFWYRQDPGLGLRLIYFSYDVKMKEKGDIPEGYSVSREKKERFSLILESASTNQTSMYLCASRRQGWETQYFGPGTRLLVL.

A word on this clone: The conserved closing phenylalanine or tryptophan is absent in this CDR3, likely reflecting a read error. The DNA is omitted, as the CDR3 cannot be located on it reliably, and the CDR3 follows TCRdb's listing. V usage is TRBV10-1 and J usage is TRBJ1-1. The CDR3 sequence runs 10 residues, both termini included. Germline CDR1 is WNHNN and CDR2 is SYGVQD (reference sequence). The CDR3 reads CASLGAGGFC.

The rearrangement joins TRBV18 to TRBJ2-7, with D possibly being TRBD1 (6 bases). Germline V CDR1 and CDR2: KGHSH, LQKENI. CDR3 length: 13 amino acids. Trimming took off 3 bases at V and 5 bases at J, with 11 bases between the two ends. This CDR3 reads CASSPGHQNEQYF. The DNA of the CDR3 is TGTGCCAGCTCACCGGGACATCAGAACGAGCAGTACTTC.

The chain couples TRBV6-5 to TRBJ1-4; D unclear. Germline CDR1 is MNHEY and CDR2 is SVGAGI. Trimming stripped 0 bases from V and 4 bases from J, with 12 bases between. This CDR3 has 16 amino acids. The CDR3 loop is CASSYSKADRNEKLFF. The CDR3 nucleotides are TGTGCCAGCAGTTACTCGAAGGCAGACCGTAATGAAAAACTGTTTTTT.

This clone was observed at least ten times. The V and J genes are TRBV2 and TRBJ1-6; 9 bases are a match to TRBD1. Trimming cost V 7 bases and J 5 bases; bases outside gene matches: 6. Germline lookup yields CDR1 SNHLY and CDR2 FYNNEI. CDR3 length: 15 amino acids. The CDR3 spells CASNRRTGDNSPLHF. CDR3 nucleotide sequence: TGTGCCAGCAACCGCCGGACAGGGGATAATTCACCCCTCCACTTT.

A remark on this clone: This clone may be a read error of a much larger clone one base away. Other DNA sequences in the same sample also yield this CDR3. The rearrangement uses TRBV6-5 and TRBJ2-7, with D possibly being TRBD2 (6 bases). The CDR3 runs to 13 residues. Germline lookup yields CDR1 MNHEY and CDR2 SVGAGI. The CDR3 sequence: CASSYGGLYEQYF. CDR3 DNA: TGTGCCAGCAGTTACGGGGGACTCTACGAACAGTACTTC.

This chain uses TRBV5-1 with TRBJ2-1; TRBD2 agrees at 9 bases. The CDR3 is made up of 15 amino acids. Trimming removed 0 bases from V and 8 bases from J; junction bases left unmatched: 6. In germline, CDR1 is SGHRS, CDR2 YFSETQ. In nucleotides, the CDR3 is TGCGCCAGCAGCTTGGCGCGGGAGGGCCCCGATGAGCAGTTCTTC. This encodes CASSLAREGPDEQFF. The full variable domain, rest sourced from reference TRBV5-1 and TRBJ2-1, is KAGVTQTPRYLIKTRGQQVTLSCSPISGHRSVSWYQQTPGQGLQFLFEYFSETQRNKGNFPGRFSGRQFSNSRSEMNVSTLELGDSALYLCASSLAREGPDEQFFGPGTRLTVL.